The entry below gives a single T cell receptor beta chain sequence along with its context. The study recruited people aged roughly 18 to 100 years across roughly 25 US areas. Cohort allocation depended upon clinical history that participants reported. Recovery among Cohort 3 donors was established by two negative PCRs, clearance, or symptom resolution. The data were obtained in a study of blood T cell repertoires in COVID-19. Clones were sequenced by immunoSEQ multiplex PCR, and TCRdb holds only the in-frame ones, with some missing. Among 150,000 to 200,000 clones listed, over 75% were seen once. Germline values: CDR1 SGHTA, CDR2 FQGTGA. After removal of 4 bases from V and 2 bases from J, the junction contained 9 bases not matched to a gene. This CDR3 has 19 amino acids.

The chain couples TRBV7-3 to TRBJ2-2; TRBD2 matches at 14 bases. This receptor was taken from a middle-aged man who had recovered from COVID-19. Input material: PBMCs or T cells enriched from blood (not recorded which). The CDR3 nucleotides are TGTGCCAGCAGCTCGACCAGAGGGACTAGCGGGGGTAACACCGGGGAGCTGTTTTTT. It is translated as CASSSTRGTSGGNTGELFF. Based on the CDR3 plus reference TRBV7-3 and TRBJ2-2, the full variable domain is GAGVSQTPSNKVTEKGKYVELRCDPISGHTALYWYRQSLGQGPEFLIYFQGTGAADDSGLPNDRFFAVRPEGSVSTLKIQRTERGDSAVYLCASSSTRGTSGGNTGELFFGEGSRLTVL.